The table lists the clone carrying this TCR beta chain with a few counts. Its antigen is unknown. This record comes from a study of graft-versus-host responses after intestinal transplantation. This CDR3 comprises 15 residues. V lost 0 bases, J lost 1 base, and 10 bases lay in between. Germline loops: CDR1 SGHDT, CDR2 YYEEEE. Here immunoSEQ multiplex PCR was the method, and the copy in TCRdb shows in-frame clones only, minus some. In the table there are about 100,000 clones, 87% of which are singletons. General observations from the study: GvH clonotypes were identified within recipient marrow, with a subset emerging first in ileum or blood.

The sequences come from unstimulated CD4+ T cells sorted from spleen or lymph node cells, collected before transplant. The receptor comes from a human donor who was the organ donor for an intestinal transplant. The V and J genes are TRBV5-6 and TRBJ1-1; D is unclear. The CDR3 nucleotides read TGTGCCAGCAGCTTGGAAGGATCGCAGAACACTGAAGCTTTCTTT. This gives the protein CASSLEGSQNTEAFF.